The source of this T cell receptor beta chain is a study of molecular identifiers for immune sequencing clone quantification listed by TCRdb under 2018. Background for the entire study: In a replicate experiment, RNA from roughly 20,000 or 100,000 naive CD8 T cells was split into five aliquots, four of which were sequenced. The study was a methods study using CD8 T cells to benchmark molecular-identifier clustering-based TCR repertoire sequencing (MIDCIRS) and TCR RNA copy counting. Summary of the overall study and its limitations: The sizes of highly expanded clones could end up underestimated when identical TCR molecules share a barcode. Modeling indicated 2.5 to 3 TCR RNA copies recovered per cell, compared with about 10 by digital PCR, which implies a capture efficiency of around 29%. A single cell's worth of spiked-in Jurkat TCR RNA was reported detectable even among one million naive CD8 T cells. Naive libraries contained spiked-in Jurkat TCR RNA (approximately ten copies' worth), which is not part of the donor repertoire. When barcode sub-clustering was omitted, TCR diversity was inflated by chimeric consensus sequences, with chimeras reaching as high as 47%. In CMV-specific effector cells, clones with more than 20 RNA copies accounted for over 99% of molecules, whereas in naive cells such clones accounted for under 1%.

This clonotype was seen ten or more times. The target of this receptor is not known. Per-base quality was not reported, and no clone a single base away is much larger than it. The protocol used for the library was PCR. Sequencing was performed on an Illumina HiSeq 4000. Bulk TCR libraries were made following a previously described method, with the TCR primers given in Table S5. Purification of total RNA was performed with the Qiagen AllPrep DNA/RNA kit. Reads from multiple sequencing runs of the same library were pooled before analysis. Per the authors' processing: Only reads with exact TCR constant sequence were kept, trimmed to 150 nt, and grouped by their 12-nt molecular barcodes. Reads in each barcode group were sub-clustered using a 15% Levenshtein threshold, and a quality-weighted consensus sequence was built for each RNA molecule. Non-functional sequences were filtered out, along with any lower-count sequence sitting one edit away from another sequence. Barcode sub-clusters with fewer than 20% of the maximum read count were removed, based on fitting two negative binomial distributions. TCRdb applied fastp at Q25 and MiXCR to the public reads, then kept only in-frame beta chains. Rows merge per CDR3 protein into single entries with the most common DNA and genes. Clone size and V and J calls follow TCRdb, not the original study. The sample table shows hundreds of thousands of distinct CDR3 sequences, and 20% to 25% are seen once. Approximately 0.83% of the sample comes from the top ten.

The germline ends are 10 bases apart after V is trimmed by 1 base and J by 9 bases. Based on the germline V gene, the CDR1 and CDR2 sequences are SGHTA and FQGNSA. Including cysteine and phenylalanine, the CDR3 has 13 amino acids. The kept DNA is CDR3 alone, 39 bases in frame from the first base. Libraries of naive CD8 T cells were built from anywhere between roughly 17,000 and 1,100,000 sorted cells, with 10%, 30% or 50% of the purified RNA used. On a BD FACSAria II, naive CD8 T cells were FACS-sorted as CD8+CD4-CCR7+CD45RA+ and collected into RLT Plus buffer. Nine to eleven TCR copies' worth of Jurkat RNA were spiked into roughly 17,000-1,100,000 naive CD8 T cell samples to test detection sensitivity. CD8 T cells were enriched with RosetteSep CD8+ T Cell Enrichment Cocktail and Ficoll-Paque, followed by ACK red cell lysis.

Sequencing was done on a sample of naive CD8+ T cells from blood, with Jurkat cell RNA spiked in. Read against the paper, the sample's cell subset or site label means: FACS-sorted CD8+CD4-CCR7+CD45RA+ naive T cells. The receptor comes from a human donor in good health. Some libraries in this study had Jurkat cell RNA spiked in. The sequence joins TRBV7-2 to TRBJ2-1; the D gene is tentatively TRBD1 or TRBD2, each matching 5 bases. The encoded CDR3 is CASSLGGDFEQFF. The DNA sequence is TGTGCCAGCAGCTTAGGAGGGGATTTTGAGCAGTTCTTC.